This T cell receptor (beta chain) was retrieved from a study of T cells in Graves' hyperthyroidism and ophthalmopathy. On this clonotype: A read error may account for a junction end that differs from germline.

TCR beta CDR3 sequences were amplified from RNA transcripts. First-round RT-PCR of the TCR CDR3 relied on the HTBI primer set. One entry per CDR3 protein results from TCRdb running MiXCR on the multiplex PCR reads. The sample has under 650,000 distinct CDR3 sequences; about a sixth are singletons. The CDR3 is 14 amino acids. Per germline, CDR1 SNHLY and CDR2 FYNNEI. The sequenced sample was blood. The gene calls are TRBV2 and TRBJ2-1, with a possible D match to TRBD1 (7 bases). The receptor was derived from a woman aged 30 to 39 with Graves' hyperthyroidism. CDR3 protein: CAGSGGGGYNEQFF. CDR3 nucleotide sequence: TGTGCCGGCAGTGGAGGGGGCGGCTACAATGAGCAGTTCTTC.